The 21 T cell receptor beta chains listed next were all sequenced from one sample in a study of long-term antiretroviral therapy in people with HIV. Investigators performed immunoSEQ version v3.0 at survey level. The repertoire was sequenced with immunoSEQ multiplex PCR; TCRdb's copy has only in-frame clones and lacks some. The repertoire holds some 17,000 clones, with about 88% as singletons. This sample comprised unsorted PBMCs, obtained 6.9 years after starting antiretroviral therapy. All receptors come from a man aged 45-65 years with HIV.

In regard to this clone: One end of the junction is discordant with germline, which a read error may explain. This chain joins TRBV4-1 and TRBJ2-7; D ambiguous. Germline loops: CDR1 MGHRA, CDR2 YSYEKL. The CDR3 has 13 residues. The CDR3 DNA reads TGCGCCAGCAGCCAGGACCCTAACTACGGGCAGTACTTC. It codes for CASSQDPNYGQYF.

The chain has TRBV27 and TRBJ2-7; D is unclear. The CDR3 length is 13 residues. V lost 3 bases and J 6 bases, leaving 12 bases between the germline ends. Germline loops: CDR1 MNHEY, CDR2 SMNVEV (reference sequence). CDR3 in amino acids: CASSFTLKGEQYF. Here the CDR3 DNA reads TGTGCCAGCAGTTTTACCTTGAAGGGCGAGCAGTACTTC.

The rearrangement uses TRBV7-9 and TRBJ2-7; tentatively, D is TRBD1 or TRBD2 (6 bases each). The V end lost 4 bases, the J end lost 5 bases, and 15 bases lay between the germline ends. Per germline, CDR1 SEHNR and CDR2 FQNEAQ (reference sequence). This CDR3 is built from 14 residues. CDR3 sequence: CASSSAYREDEQYF. CDR3 nucleotide sequence: TGTGCCAGCAGCTCCGCCTACAGGGAGGACGAGCAGTACTTC.

The V and J genes are TRBV7-2 and TRBJ2-3; tentatively, D is TRBD1 (5 bases). CDR1 and CDR2 (germline): SGHTA, FQGNSA. V was pared by 5 bases and J by 7 bases, with 16 bases between. This CDR3 is built from 14 residues. The DNA of the CDR3 is TGTGCCAGCAGCATACCAACAGGAGAGAATACGCAGTATTTT. Amino acid sequence: CASSIPTGENTQYF.

The chain carries TRBV5-1 and TRBJ1-1, with TRBD1 matching over 7 bases. With 6 bases clipped from V and 4 bases from J, the junction kept 15 bases outside the gene matches. This CDR3 is 16 amino acids long. In germline, CDR1 is SGHRS, CDR2 YFSETQ. Here the CDR3 reads CASTLSTQSGGTEAFF. CDR3 coding DNA: TGCGCCAGCACCCTGTCGACCCAATCAGGGGGCACTGAAGCTTTCTTT.

This chain joins TRBV7-9 and TRBJ1-4, with D perhaps matching TRBD1 (6 bases). Trimming took 3 bases from V and 4 from J, leaving 15 bases between them. This CDR3 comprises 16 residues. Germline V CDR1 and CDR2: SEHNR, FQNEAQ (reference sequence). The CDR3 spells CASSFWGLRNNEKLFF. The CDR3 nucleotides are TGTGCCAGCAGCTTTTGGGGGCTCCGGAATAATGAAAAACTGTTTTTT.

This chain links TRBV30 with TRBJ2-5, with D tentatively TRBD2 (5 bases). Germline V CDR1 and CDR2: GTSNPN, SVGIG (reference sequence). This CDR3 spans 15 amino acids. The ends were cut back, 1 base at V and 5 bases at J, with 17 bases in the middle. In nucleotides, the CDR3 is TGTGCCTGGAGTGCGCAAAAACTAGAGGCGGAGACCCAGTACTTC. Protein product: CAWSAQKLEAETQYF.

Concerning this clone: Other DNA sequences in this sample translate to the same CDR3. DNA for the CDR3: TGTGCCAGCAGCCCTAGTGGATACGAGCAGTACTTC. Translating it yields CASSPSGYEQYF. The chain employs TRBV7-9 and TRBJ2-7; D is ambiguous. The CDR3 contains 12 residues. CDR1 is SEHNR, CDR2 FQNEAQ, per germline (reference sequence). V was shortened by 5 bases and J by 4 bases, with 9 bases between the two germline ends.

This chain links TRBV11-3 with TRBJ2-7; 8 positions match TRBD2. Germline V gives CDR1 SGHNT, CDR2 YENEEA. V was clipped by 5 bases and J by 2 bases; unmatched bases: 11. The length of the CDR3 is 16 residues. The CDR3 DNA sequence: TGTGCCAGCAGCCCAGGAGCGGGAGTTTATCCCTACGAGCAGTACTTC. Translated: CASSPGAGVYPYEQYF.

The V gene is TRBV10-1, the J gene TRBJ1-1, with a tentative D call TRBD1 (6 bases). CDR1 WNHNN and CDR2 SYGVQD come from the germline V gene (reference sequence). CDR3 size: 16 residues. V lost 8 bases and J lost 4, with 23 bases in between. CDR3 sequence reads: CASLSYRDHFCTEAFF. DNA of the CDR3: TGCGCCAGCCTTTCCTACAGGGACCACTTTTGCACTGAAGCTTTCTTT.

The genes are TRBV6-1 and TRBJ1-5; possible D gene TRBD1, 6 bases. V was shortened by 6 bases and J by 4 bases, with 16 bases between the two germline ends. CDR1 is MNHNS, CDR2 SASEGT, per germline. CDR3 length: 15 residues. The CDR3 spells CASRGLQGNNQPQHF. The CDR3, as DNA: TGTGCCAGCAGAGGACTACAGGGAAATAATCAGCCCCAGCATTTT.

This clone was recorded a few times. The gene calls are TRBV6-5 and TRBJ1-5; the D is unclear. The CDR3 spans 13 residues. The V and J ends lost 2 bases and 7 bases respectively, with 9 bases between them. Germline CDR1 MNHEY, CDR2 SVGAGI. The CDR3 region has the DNA TGTGCCAGCAGTTACCCCGGCTCCCAGCCCCAGCATTTT. Residues: CASSYPGSQPQHF.

This clone has only one observation. J is TRBJ1-2 and V is TRBV5-5; unclear D gene. The ends were cut back, 3 bases at V and 7 bases at J, with 13 bases in the middle. There are 13 residues in the CDR3. Germline V gene data show CDR1 as SGHKS and CDR2 as YYEKEE (reference sequence). The CDR3 here is CASSSGANSGYTF. For the CDR3, the DNA is TGTGCCAGCAGCTCGGGAGCCAATAGTGGCTACACCTTC.

The V gene is TRBV29-1, the J gene TRBJ1-1; maybe TRBD1 (5 bases). CDR1 is SQVTM and CDR2 is ANQGSEA in the germline V gene. V shed 0 bases and J shed 3 bases, with 11 bases lying between them. CDR3 size: 14 residues. CDR3 in DNA: TGCAGCGTTGAAGACCCGTCAGGGTACACTGAAGCTTTCTTT. The encoded protein is CSVEDPSGYTEAFF.

The rearrangement joins TRBV5-1 to TRBJ2-1; 8 bases align to TRBD2. V lost 0 bases and J lost 6; bases outside the gene matches: 5. The CDR3 covers 15 residues. The germline gives CDR1 SGHRS, CDR2 YFSETQ. In DNA form, the CDR3 reads TGCGCCAGCAGCTTGGTGGTAGCGGGACCCAATGAGCAGTTCTTC. Translating it yields CASSLVVAGPNEQFF.

This clone occurred a few times. The V call is TRBV27, the J call TRBJ2-7; 7 nucleotides line up with TRBD1. This CDR3 spans 13 amino acids. V trimming: 4 bases; J trimming: 6 bases; junction bases outside the gene matches: 6. CDR1 MNHEY and CDR2 SMNVEV come from the germline V gene (reference sequence). The CDR3 bases are TGTGCCAGCAGTTGGGGGACAGCTTCCGAGCAGTACTTC. Its protein product is CASSWGTASEQYF.

The chain recombines TRBV7-2 with TRBJ1-1, with TRBD1 as a possible D gene (5 bases). V dropped 2 bases and J dropped 6 bases, with 16 bases sitting between them. The CDR3 sequence is 15 residues long. Per germline, CDR1 SGHTA and CDR2 FQGNSA. CDR3 bases: TGTGCCAGCAGCTTACAAACCGGGGGTCTCTCTGAAGCTTTCTTT. Protein sequence: CASSLQTGGLSEAFF.

This clone has a single count. The chain joins TRBV5-4 to TRBJ2-7, with TRBD1 matching over 8 bases. The V segment lost 4 bases and the J segment 2 bases; nucleotides outside the gene matches: 8. Germline loops: CDR1 SGHNT, CDR2 YYREEE (reference sequence). The length of the CDR3 is 15 residues. CDR3 sequence: CASSRWTGITYEQYF. CDR3 in DNA: TGTGCCAGCAGCAGATGGACAGGGATCACCTACGAGCAGTACTTC.

The chain has TRBV15 and TRBJ2-1, with D possibly matching TRBD1 (5 bases). The CDR3 length is 18 residues. Trimming stripped 2 bases from V and 7 bases from J, with 24 bases between. CDR1 and CDR2 from the germline V gene are LNHNV and YYDKDF (reference sequence). CDR3 DNA: TGTGCCACCAGCAGAAATACAGACCCAGGGCCTTCAGGGAATGAGCAGTTCTTC. Its protein is CATSRNTDPGPSGNEQFF.

J is TRBJ1-2 and V is TRBV9; 7 bases match TRBD1. V trimming: 5 bases; J trimming: 7 bases; junction bases outside the gene matches: 8. This CDR3 region has 13 residues. From germline, CDR1 is SGDLS and CDR2 YYNGEE. The chain's CDR3 is CASRTTGLTGYTF. CDR3 in DNA: TGTGCCAGCAGGACGACAGGGTTGACTGGCTACACCTTC.

The rearrangement links TRBV27 to TRBJ2-2; 8 bases are shared with TRBD2. Looked up from germline, CDR1 is MNHEY and CDR2 is SMNVEV (reference sequence). The CDR3 extends over 18 amino acids. V shed 2 bases, J shed 6 bases, and the junction held 14 bases outside the gene matches. The CDR3 reads CASSLRSVASGFAGELFF. The CDR3 nucleotides read TGTGCCAGCAGTTTACGTTCTGTGGCTAGCGGGTTCGCCGGGGAGCTGTTTTTT.